Sequencing of this T cell receptor beta chain was carried out in a study of identical twins. General study results and limits: Beta out-of-frame sequences showed weaker excess twin sharing.

At least ten counts were recorded for this clonotype. Its antigen is not identified. At one end the junction does not follow the germline gene, possibly because of a read error. Unique molecular identifiers were present on the cDNA, and a universal primer site came from template switching. Each CDR3 protein gets one entry after TCRdb re-called the 5' RACE reads with MiXCR. This sample carries about 570,000 distinct CDR3 sequences, more than 9% of them seen once, and the ten largest clones take more than 2.5%. Healthy Caucasians alone served as donors. The same data also went into a second study, on yellow fever vaccine responses in identical twins. That paper states: Twins' T cell vaccine responses reportedly looked partly convergent, partly personalized.

The receptor's source is a woman aged 18-29 years in good health. Sequenced input: PBMCs.

The CDR3, as DNA: TGCAATGCTAGAGGGGGGATGGAATCCGAGCAGTACTTC. This translates into CNARGGMESEQYF. V gene TRBV20-1 combines with J gene TRBJ2-7; TRBD1 or TRBD2 may be the D gene (6 bases each). Germline V gene lookup returns CDR1 DFQATT and CDR2 SNEGSKA (reference sequence). CDR3 length: 13 residues.